Following are 31 T cell receptor beta chains from one sample sequenced in a study of breast tumors, draining lymph nodes, adjacent tissues. TCRdb used MiXCR to reprocess the multiplex PCR reads, holding one entry per CDR3 protein. The repertoire holds about 200,000 distinct CDR3 sequences, with over 25% as singletons. Breast cancer patients provided tissue from their axillary draining lymph nodes. Sequencing input: axillary lymph node tissue. The receptors originated from a female donor with breast cancer. Some clones in this sample may be carry-over from other donors' samples.

This chain links TRBV2 with TRBJ1-2; D unresolved. Germline V gene lookup returns CDR1 SNHLY and CDR2 FYNNEI. This CDR3 spans 11 amino acids. CDR3 residues: CAFGQNYGYTF. As DNA, the CDR3 is TGTGCATTTGGCCAGAACTATGGCTACACCTTC. Filled out from reference TRBV2 and TRBJ1-2, the complete variable domain reads EPEVTQTPSHQVTQMGQEVILRCVPISNHLYFYWYRQILGQKVEFLVSFYNNEISEKSEIFDDQFSVERPDGSNFTLKIRSTKLEDSAMYFCAFGQNYGYTFGSGTRLTVV.

This clonotype was seen a few times. V gene TRBV11-3 combines with J gene TRBJ2-1, with 7 bases aligning to TRBD2. Germline V CDR1 and CDR2: SGHNT, YENEEA. The CDR3 contains 17 residues. V shed 0 bases, J shed 5 bases, and the junction held 10 bases outside the gene matches. DNA of the CDR3: TGTGCCAGCAGCTTAGATCAAGGACCAGCGGGGAACAATGAGCAGTTCTTC. Amino acid sequence: CASSLDQGPAGNNEQFF.

This clonotype was picked up many times. The chain uses TRBV4-1 and TRBJ1-5, with unresolved D. The CDR3 spans 15 residues. Germline V CDR1 and CDR2: MGHRA, YSYEKL. The V end lost 0 bases, the J end lost 2 bases, and 8 bases lay between the germline ends. The CDR3 DNA is TGCGCCAGCAGCCAAGATTCTCTGGGCAATCAGCCCCAGCATTTT. This codes for CASSQDSLGNQPQHF.

Comments on this clonotype: One base away lies a much larger clone, so this may be a sequencing read error. This rearrangement joins TRBV3-1 to TRBJ2-7; unclear D gene. CDR1 is LGHDT and CDR2 is YNNKEL in the germline V gene (reference sequence). CDR3 length: 13 residues. CDR3 sequence reads: CASSQGETYEQHF. The CDR3 region has the DNA TGTGCCAGCAGCCAAGGGGAAACCTACGAGCAGCACTTC.

This clonotype has a count of ten or more. J is TRBJ1-2 and V is TRBV30; 7 nucleotides match TRBD1. After removal of 0 bases from V and 6 bases from J, the junction contained 4 bases not matched to a gene. The CDR3 covers 13 residues. Germline CDR1 is GTSNPN and CDR2 is SVGIG (reference sequence). The CDR3 DNA is TGTGCCTGGAGTGTCGGCAGGGGGGATGGCTACACCTTC. It translates to CAWSVGRGDGYTF. The variable domain in full, with the rest retrieved from reference TRBV30 and TRBJ1-2, is SQTIHQWPATLVQPVGSPLSLECTVEGTSNPNLYWYRQAAGRGLQLLFYSVGIGQISSEVPQNLSASRPQDRQFILSSKKLLLSDSGFYLCAWSVGRGDGYTFGSGTRLTVV.

This clonotype has at least ten counts. The chain uses TRBV4-1 and TRBJ2-1; D is ambiguous. The germline CDR1 and CDR2 sequences are MGHRA and YSYEKL. The CDR3 consists of 14 residues. The germline V and J ends were trimmed by 5 bases and 4 bases, with 12 bases remaining between them. The CDR3 here is CASSSDGQYNEQFF. For the CDR3, the DNA is TGCGCCAGCAGCTCCGACGGTCAGTACAATGAGCAGTTCTTC.

This clonotype was seen many times. This sequence joins TRBV11-2 and TRBJ2-6, with 8 bases that match TRBD1. The germline gives CDR1 SGHAT, CDR2 FQNNGV. The CDR3 has 18 amino acids. The trim removed 2 bases at V and 2 bases at J, leaving 8 bases unmatched. The CDR3 is CASSLIRTGPAGANVLTF. CDR3 bases: TGTGCCAGCAGCTTAATAAGGACAGGGCCCGCTGGGGCCAACGTCCTGACTTTC.

The chain is built from TRBV20-1 and TRBJ1-5; D remains ambiguous. CDR3 length equals 15 residues. The V gene's germline CDR1 is DFQATT and CDR2 SNEGSKA (reference sequence). V lost 7 bases to trimming and J lost 6 bases, with 22 bases between them. CDR3 sequence: CSVTRRARGTQPQHF. The CDR3, as DNA: TGCAGTGTCACCAGACGGGCTCGAGGCACTCAGCCCCAGCATTTT.

This clonotype showed up many times. This chain connects TRBV7-8 to TRBJ2-7; D is unresolved. Trimming cost V 5 bases and J 3 bases, with 26 bases left between them. The CDR3 runs 18 residues. Looked up from germline, CDR1 is SGHVS and CDR2 is FQNEAQ. CDR3: CASSQTPNYLTDDYEQYF. The CDR3 nucleotides read TGTGCCAGCAGCCAAACCCCGAACTATCTGACGGATGACTACGAGCAGTACTTC.

At least ten counts were recorded for this clonotype. The genes are TRBV7-9 and TRBJ1-2; weak D call: TRBD1 (5 bases). Germline values: CDR1 SEHNR, CDR2 FQNEAQ (reference sequence). V was trimmed by 2 bases and J by 2 bases, leaving 12 bases between them. The CDR3 runs 15 residues. The CDR3 nucleotides read TGTGCCAGCAGCTTAAAAACCTCAGGGAACTATGGCTACACCTTC. It yields the protein CASSLKTSGNYGYTF.

There are a few counts of this clonotype. The rearrangement links TRBV6-5 to TRBJ2-1; D may match TRBD1 or TRBD2 (5 bases each). V was shortened by 0 bases and J by 0 bases, with 6 bases between the two germline ends. The CDR3 is made up of 15 amino acids. Germline loops: CDR1 MNHEY, CDR2 SVGAGI. The CDR3 DNA is TGTGCCAGCAGTTACTCGAGGGGCTCCTACAATGAGCAGTTCTTC. Its translation is CASSYSRGSYNEQFF.

The chain combines TRBV9 with TRBJ2-2; TRBD1 is a possible D gene (6 bases). Germline CDR1 reads SGDLS; CDR2 reads YYNGEE. V lost 4 bases and J 9 bases, leaving 10 bases between the germline ends. The CDR3 contains 12 residues. The CDR3 loop is CASSLGDRELFF. DNA for the CDR3: TGTGCCAGCAGCTTAGGGGACAGGGAGCTGTTTTTT. Using reference TRBV9 and TRBJ2-2 for the parts outside the CDR3, the full variable domain is DSGVTQTPKHLITATGQRVTLRCSPRSGDLSVYWYQQSLDQGLQFLIQYYNGEERAKGNILERFSAQQFPDLHSELNLSSLELGDSALYFCASSLGDRELFFGEGSRLTVL.

Regarding this clonotype: With a much larger clone just one base away, this may be a read error. CDR3 sequence: CASSIGAPEKLFF. Written as DNA, the CDR3 is TGTGCCAGCAGCATCGGGGCTCCTGAAAAACTGTTTTTT. This chain joins TRBV5-5 and TRBJ1-4; tentative D call: TRBD1 (5 bases). Germline V gene lookup returns CDR1 SGHKS and CDR2 YYEKEE (reference sequence). The V end lost 4 bases, the J end lost 7 bases, and 11 bases lay between the germline ends. This CDR3 has 13 residues. The full variable domain, completed using reference TRBV5-5 and TRBJ1-4, is DAGVTQSPTHLIKTRGQQVTLRCSPISGHKSVSWYQQVLGQGPQFIFQYYEKEERGRGNFPDRFSARQFPNYSSELNVNALLLGDSALYLCASSIGAPEKLFFGSGTQLSVL.

The sample holds many counts of this clonotype. The chain combines TRBV29-1 with TRBJ1-2; TRBD1 agrees at 7 bases. J was trimmed by 2 bases and V by 7 bases; bases with no gene match: 7. Germline CDR1 reads SQVTM; CDR2 reads ANQGSEA. The CDR3 loop spans 13 amino acids. CDR3 nucleotide sequence: TGCAGCGCCGTAGGGACAGTAAACTATGGCTACACCTTC. Protein sequence: CSAVGTVNYGYTF.

This chain joins TRBV9 and TRBJ1-6; D perhaps matches TRBD1 (5 bases). The CDR3 is 15 amino acids. Trimming stripped 3 bases from V and 7 bases from J, with 14 bases between. In germline, CDR1 is SGDLS, CDR2 YYNGEE. This CDR3 reads CASSADDRQNSPLHF. CDR3 nucleotides: TGTGCCAGCAGCGCGGACGACAGACAGAATTCACCCCTCCACTTT.

In this sample, this clonotype turned up a few times. Here the CDR3 DNA reads TGTGCCAGCAGCCCACTCAGAAGGGGGAGCGGAGTCAATCAGCCCCAGCATTTT. Translation: CASSPLRRGSGVNQPQHF. The chain couples TRBV6-6 to TRBJ1-5; D is possibly TRBD1 (6 bases). V lost 6 bases, J lost 3 bases, and 24 bases lay in between. The CDR3 is 18 amino acids. Per the germline V gene, CDR1 is MNHNY and CDR2 is SVGAGI (reference sequence).

This clonotype appeared a few times. A much larger clonotype is one base distant, so this may be a read error. The J gene is TRBJ2-7, the V gene TRBV20-1, with unresolved D. CDR1 and CDR2 (germline): DFQATT, SNEGSKA (reference sequence). This CDR3 spans 14 amino acids. This CDR3 is CSARETRSSSEQYF. CDR3 sequence (DNA): TGCAGTGCTAGAGAGACCCGCAGCTCCTCCGAGCAGTACTTC.

This clonotype showed up many times. The chain uses TRBV7-2 and TRBJ2-2; D remains ambiguous. V was pared by 1 base and J by 0 bases, with 9 bases between. CDR1 is SGHTA, CDR2 FQGNSA, per germline. CDR3 length: 16 amino acids. The CDR3 region is CASSLVGPSNTGELFF. CDR3 nucleotide sequence: TGTGCCAGCAGCTTAGTCGGGCCGTCGAACACCGGGGAGCTGTTTTTT.

The table lists this clonotype with many counts. The genes are TRBV6-5 and TRBJ1-3, with D possibly being TRBD1 (6 bases). This CDR3 region has 15 residues. V lost 7 bases and J lost 2, with 15 bases in between. Germline CDR1 is MNHEY and CDR2 is SVGAGI. The CDR3 sequence: CASKGGGRTGNTIYF. Here the CDR3 DNA reads TGTGCCAGCAAGGGAGGGGGAAGGACTGGAAACACCATATATTTT.

This clonotype was seen only a few times. This could be a read error, since a much larger clone is one nucleotide away. The chain recombines TRBV11-3 with TRBJ2-3; a weak D match, TRBD2 (5 bases). This CDR3 is 17 amino acids long. V was trimmed by 5 bases and J by 2 bases, leaving 20 bases between them. CDR1 is SGHNT, CDR2 YENEEA, per germline. The CDR3 spells CASSGREAALSTDTQYF. As DNA, the CDR3 is TGTGCCAGCAGCGGCCGCGAAGCGGCACTCTCCACAGATACGCAGTATTTT.

Ten or more counts support this clonotype. V and J are TRBV9 and TRBJ2-3, with 11 bases fitting TRBD2. This CDR3 is 16 amino acids long. The V and J ends lost 0 bases and 0 bases, in that order; junction bases with no gene match: 0. Germline V gene lookup returns CDR1 SGDLS and CDR2 YYNGEE. For the CDR3, the DNA is TGTGCCAGCAGCGTAGCTAGCGGGGGGAGCACAGATACGCAGTATTTT. Residues: CASSVASGGSTDTQYF.

This sequence joins TRBV15 and TRBJ2-2; D is possibly TRBD2 (7 bases). The CDR3 is 18 amino acids. With 0 bases removed from V and 2 bases from J, the gap between germline ends came to 16 bases. Germline values: CDR1 LNHNV, CDR2 YYDKDF (reference sequence). The CDR3 loop is CATSRDRGGSGNTGELFF. CDR3 in DNA: TGTGCCACCAGCAGAGATCGCGGGGGCTCTGGAAACACCGGGGAGCTGTTTTTT. The full variable domain, completed using reference TRBV15 and TRBJ2-2, is DAMVIQNPRYQVTQFGKPVTLSCSQTLNHNVMYWYQQKSSQAPKLLFHYYDKDFNNEADTPDNFQSRRPNTSFCFLDIRSPGLGDTAMYLCATSRDRGGSGNTGELFFGEGSRLTVL.

In its sample, this clonotype was seen many times. The chain's CDR3 is CASSRHRESPLHF. Written as DNA, the CDR3 is TGTGCCAGCAGCCGGCACAGGGAATCACCCCTCCACTTT. The chain is built from TRBV12-3 or TRBV12-4 and TRBJ1-6; D perhaps matches TRBD1 (6 bases). The germline V and J ends were trimmed by 6 bases and 10 bases, with 13 bases remaining between them. The CDR3 is 13 residues long.

This clonotype was counted at least ten times. The J gene is TRBJ2-2, the V gene TRBV18, with D uncertain. Trimming removed 2 bases at V and 4 bases at J, with 8 bases between. The CDR3 consists of 14 residues. Germline values: CDR1 KGHSH, CDR2 LQKENI. CDR3 amino acids: CASSPVITTGELFF. CDR3 DNA: TGTGCCAGCTCACCAGTCATTACCACCGGGGAGCTGTTTTTT.

This rearrangement joins TRBV20-1 to TRBJ2-3, with TRBD2 matching 7 bases. J lost 7 bases, V lost 5 bases, and 12 bases had no gene match. This CDR3 has 14 amino acids. Germline V lookup: CDR1 DFQATT, CDR2 SNEGSKA (reference sequence). The chain's CDR3 is CSAPIAGGPNTQYF. As DNA, the CDR3 is TGCAGTGCTCCTATAGCGGGTGGGCCGAATACGCAGTATTTT.

This clonotype was observed at least ten times. The chain carries TRBV7-9 and TRBJ1-4; TRBD1 is a possible D gene (5 bases). Germline V gene data show CDR1 as SEHNR and CDR2 as FQNEAQ (reference sequence). Trimming stripped 3 bases from V and 7 bases from J, with 6 bases between. The CDR3 totals 12 residues. For the CDR3, the DNA is TGTGCCAGCAGCTTTGGGGGTGAAAAACTGTTTTTT. Its protein product is CASSFGGEKLFF.

The chain uses TRBV6-4 and TRBJ1-1; D unresolved. Trimming shortened V by 4 bases and J by 1 base, and 7 bases separated the two germline ends. The CDR3 has 13 amino acids. The germline gives CDR1 MRHNA, CDR2 SNTAGT. The CDR3 DNA sequence: TGTGCCAGCAGTGTCACTCGGAACACTGAAGCTTTCTTT. Its protein product is CASSVTRNTEAFF.

This clonotype occurred many times. The chain joins TRBV2 to TRBJ1-2; D possibly corresponds to TRBD1 (5 bases). This CDR3 has 13 residues. V dropped 2 bases and J dropped 2 bases, with 6 bases sitting between them. Germline CDR1 reads SNHLY; CDR2 reads FYNNEI. The CDR3 DNA reads as TGTGCCAGCAGTGAATGGGACAACTATGGCTACACCTTC. Residues: CASSEWDNYGYTF.

This clonotype was observed many times. This rearrangement joins TRBV5-8 to TRBJ1-2; 9 bases align to TRBD1. Germline V gives CDR1 SGHTS, CDR2 YDEGEE. The trim removed 4 bases at V and 8 bases at J, leaving 12 bases unmatched. This CDR3 is built from 15 residues. The CDR3 bases are TGTGCCAGCAGCCGGACGGGACAGGGCCACTCCGGCTACACCTTC. Its translation: CASSRTGQGHSGYTF.

At least ten counts were recorded for this clonotype. This chain links TRBV20-1 with TRBJ2-5; 14 bases match TRBD2. Germline values: CDR1 DFQATT, CDR2 SNEGSKA (reference sequence). This CDR3 spans 14 amino acids. CDR3 DNA sequence: TGCAGCCTAGGACTAGCGGGGGGAAAAGAGACCCAGTACTTC. Translated, it gives CSLGLAGGKETQYF.

The CDR3 spells CATSSLSVGGYVETQYF. The CDR3 DNA sequence: TGTGCCACCAGCAGCTTAAGTGTTGGGGGATACGTGGAGACCCAGTACTTC. The chain has TRBV15 and TRBJ2-5; D is perhaps TRBD1 or TRBD2 (5 bases each). This CDR3 contains 17 residues. Per germline, CDR1 LNHNV and CDR2 YYDKDF (reference sequence). Trimming pared 3 bases from V and 5 bases from J, leaving 22 bases between.